This TCR beta chain is from a study of CD8+ T cells in alopecia areata. Study-wide context: Tofacitinib continued for 6 to 18 months and was then withheld for 6 months.

Losses at the gene ends were 2 bases for V and 10 bases for J; bases not matched to a gene: 4. In germline, CDR1 is KGHSH, CDR2 LQKENI. This CDR3 is 13 amino acids long. Extracted from the samples, RNA was reverse transcribed into cDNA to serve as the sequencing template. The protocol was immunoSEQ multiplex PCR, while the TCRdb copy is restricted to in-frame clones and leaves out a portion. The sample lists roughly 200,000 clones, more than 55% occurring once. The treatment is: oral pan-JAK inhibitor, 5-10 mg twice daily. The sequences come from CD4+ T cells sorted from blood, collected at week 4, from a patient treated with tofacitinib. The clonotype originates from a human donor with alopecia areata. V is TRBV18 and J is TRBJ2-1; 8 positions match TRBD1. In DNA, the CDR3 is TGTGCCAGCTCACCAGCCAGGGGGCAGGAGCAGTTCTTC. Residues: CASSPARGQEQFF.